Given below is one T cell receptor (beta chain) in context. The data derive from a study of B cell selection in AIRE deficiency. This CDR3 region has 14 residues. In germline, CDR1 is LNHDA, CDR2 SQIVND (reference sequence). The V end lost 6 bases, the J end lost 5 bases, and 13 bases lay between the germline ends. Profiling relied on immunoSEQ multiplex PCR, and the TCRdb table lists in-frame clones only, not all of them. Among approximately 24,000 clones, roughly 96% were seen once, and the ten largest hold under 0.2%. CD4+CD127+ cells were sorted as the conventional CD4 T cells. This TCR was sampled from a human donor in good health. This chain uses TRBV19 with TRBJ2-2, with TRBD1 as a possible D gene (6 bases). Specimen: CD4+CD127+ conventional T cells sorted from PBMCs. The DNA for the CDR3 is TGTGCCAGTAGAACAGGGTGGGCGACCGGGGAGCTGTTTTTT. It translates to CASRTGWATGELFF. Full variable domain (missing parts from reference TRBV19 and TRBJ2-2): DGGITQSPKYLFRKEGQNVTLSCEQNLNHDAMYWYRQDPGQGLRLIYYSQIVNDFQKGDIAEGYSVSREKKESFPLTVTSAQKNPTAFYLCASRTGWATGELFFGEGSRLTVL.